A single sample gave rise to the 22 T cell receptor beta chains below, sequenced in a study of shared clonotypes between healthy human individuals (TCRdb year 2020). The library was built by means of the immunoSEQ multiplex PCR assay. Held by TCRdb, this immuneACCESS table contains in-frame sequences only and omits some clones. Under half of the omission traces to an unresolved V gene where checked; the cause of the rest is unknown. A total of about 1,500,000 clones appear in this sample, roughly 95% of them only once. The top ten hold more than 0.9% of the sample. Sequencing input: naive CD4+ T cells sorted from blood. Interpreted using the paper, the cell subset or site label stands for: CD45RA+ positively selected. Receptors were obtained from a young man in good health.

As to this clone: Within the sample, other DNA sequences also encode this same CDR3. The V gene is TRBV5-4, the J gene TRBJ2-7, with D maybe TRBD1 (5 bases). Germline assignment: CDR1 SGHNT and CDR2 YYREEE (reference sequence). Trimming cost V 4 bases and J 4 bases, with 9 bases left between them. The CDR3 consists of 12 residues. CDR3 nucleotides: TGTGCCAGCAGCAGCCAGGGATACGAGCAGTACTTC. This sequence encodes CASSSQGYEQYF.

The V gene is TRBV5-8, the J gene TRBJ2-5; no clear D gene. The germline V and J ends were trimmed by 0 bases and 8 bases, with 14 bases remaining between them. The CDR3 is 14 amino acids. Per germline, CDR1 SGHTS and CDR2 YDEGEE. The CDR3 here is CASSLAFSPNTQYF. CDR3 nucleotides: TGTGCCAGCAGCTTGGCTTTTTCGCCAAATACCCAGTACTTC.

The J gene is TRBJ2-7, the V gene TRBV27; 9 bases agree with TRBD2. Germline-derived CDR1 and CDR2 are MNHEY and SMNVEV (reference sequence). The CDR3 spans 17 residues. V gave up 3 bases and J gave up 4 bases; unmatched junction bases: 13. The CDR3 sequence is CASSFLGSGTSRYEQYF. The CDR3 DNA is TGTGCCAGCAGTTTTTTGGGTAGCGGGACTAGCCGTTACGAGCAGTACTTC.

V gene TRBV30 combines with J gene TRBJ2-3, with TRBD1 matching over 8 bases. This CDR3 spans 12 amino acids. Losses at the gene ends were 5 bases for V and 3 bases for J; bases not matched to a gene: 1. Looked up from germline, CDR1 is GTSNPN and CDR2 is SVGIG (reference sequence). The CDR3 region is CAWDRGTDTQYF. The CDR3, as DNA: TGTGCCTGGGACAGGGGAACAGATACGCAGTATTTT.

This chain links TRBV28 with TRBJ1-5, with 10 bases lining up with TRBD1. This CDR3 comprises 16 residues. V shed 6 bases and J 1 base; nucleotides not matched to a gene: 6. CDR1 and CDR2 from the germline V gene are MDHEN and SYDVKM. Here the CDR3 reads CASRQDRGQSNQPQHF. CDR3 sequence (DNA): TGTGCCAGCAGGCAAGACAGGGGGCAAAGCAATCAGCCCCAGCATTTT.

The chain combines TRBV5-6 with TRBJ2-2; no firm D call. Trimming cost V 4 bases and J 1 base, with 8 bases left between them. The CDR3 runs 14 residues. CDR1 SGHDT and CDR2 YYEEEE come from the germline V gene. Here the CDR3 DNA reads TGTGCCAGCAGCCCTGCAAGGAACACCGGGGAGCTGTTTTTT. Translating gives CASSPARNTGELFF.

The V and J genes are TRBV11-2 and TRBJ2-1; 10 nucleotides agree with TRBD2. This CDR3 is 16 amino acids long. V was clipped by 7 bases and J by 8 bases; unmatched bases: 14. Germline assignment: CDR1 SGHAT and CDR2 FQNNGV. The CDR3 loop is CASTRASGGSAHEQFF. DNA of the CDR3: TGTGCCAGCACGCGGGCTAGCGGGGGTTCCGCCCATGAGCAGTTCTTC.

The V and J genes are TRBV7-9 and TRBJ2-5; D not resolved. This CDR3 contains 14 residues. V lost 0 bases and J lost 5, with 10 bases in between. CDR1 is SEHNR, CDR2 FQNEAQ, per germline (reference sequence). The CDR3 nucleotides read TGTGCCAGCAGCTTAGCCGGGTTGGATGAGACCCAGTACTTC. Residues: CASSLAGLDETQYF.

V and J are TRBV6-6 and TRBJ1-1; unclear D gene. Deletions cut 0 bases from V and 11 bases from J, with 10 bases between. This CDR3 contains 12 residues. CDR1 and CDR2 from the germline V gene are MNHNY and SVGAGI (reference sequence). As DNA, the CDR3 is TGTGCCAGCAGTTACTCCGGAGACCGGGCTTTCTTT. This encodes CASSYSGDRAFF.

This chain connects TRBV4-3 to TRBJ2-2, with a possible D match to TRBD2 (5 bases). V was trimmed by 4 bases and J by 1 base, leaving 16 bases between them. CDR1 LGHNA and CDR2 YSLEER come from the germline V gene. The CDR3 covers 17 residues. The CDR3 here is CASSPSNGNMNTGELFF. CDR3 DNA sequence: TGCGCCAGCAGCCCTTCGAACGGGAACATGAACACCGGGGAGCTGTTTTTT.

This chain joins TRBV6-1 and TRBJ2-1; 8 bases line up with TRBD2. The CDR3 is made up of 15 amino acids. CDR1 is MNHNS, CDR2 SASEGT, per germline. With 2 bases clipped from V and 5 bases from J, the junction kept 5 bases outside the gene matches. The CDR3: CASSELSGVNNEQFF. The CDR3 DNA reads TGTGCCAGCAGTGAACTTAGCGGGGTAAACAATGAGCAGTTCTTC.

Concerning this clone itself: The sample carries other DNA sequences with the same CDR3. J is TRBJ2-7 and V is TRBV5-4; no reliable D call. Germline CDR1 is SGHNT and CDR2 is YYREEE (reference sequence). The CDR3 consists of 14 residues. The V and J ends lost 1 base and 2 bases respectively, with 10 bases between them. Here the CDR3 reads CASSLQREPYEQYF. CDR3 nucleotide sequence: TGTGCCAGCAGCTTGCAAAGGGAACCCTACGAGCAGTACTTC. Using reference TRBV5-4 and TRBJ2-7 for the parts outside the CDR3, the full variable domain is ETGVTQSPTHLIKTRGQQVTLRCSSQSGHNTVSWYQQALGQGPQFIFQYYREEENGRGNFPPRFSGLQFPNYSSELNVNALELDDSALYLCASSLQREPYEQYFGPGTRLTVT.

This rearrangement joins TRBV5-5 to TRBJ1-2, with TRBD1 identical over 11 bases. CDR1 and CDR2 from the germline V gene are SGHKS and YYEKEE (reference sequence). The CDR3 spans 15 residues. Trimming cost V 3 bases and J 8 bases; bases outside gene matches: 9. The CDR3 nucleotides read TGTGCCAGCAGCTCCCCGGGACAGGGGGTGAAGGGCTACACCTTC. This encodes CASSSPGQGVKGYTF.

CDR3 region: CASSPPGDSRGSGNTIYF. The CDR3 DNA is TGTGCCAGCTCACCACCGGGGGACAGCCGAGGCTCTGGAAACACCATATATTTT. V usage is TRBV18 and J usage is TRBJ1-3; TRBD1 aligns across 7 bases. Per the germline V gene, CDR1 is KGHSH and CDR2 is LQKENI. V was clipped by 0 bases and J by 0 bases; unmatched bases: 8. This CDR3 is built from 18 residues. The variable domain in full, with the rest retrieved from reference TRBV18 and TRBJ1-3, is NAGVMQNPRHLVRRRGQEARLRCSPMKGHSHVYWYRQLPEEGLKFMVYLQKENIIDESGMPKERFSAEFPKEGPSILRIQQVVRGDSAAYFCASSPPGDSRGSGNTIYFGEGSWLTVV.

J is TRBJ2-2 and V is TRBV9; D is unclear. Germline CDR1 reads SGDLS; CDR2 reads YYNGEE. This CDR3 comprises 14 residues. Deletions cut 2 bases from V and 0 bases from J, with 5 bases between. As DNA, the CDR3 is TGTGCCAGCAGCGTCCCAGCGAACACCGGGGAGCTGTTTTTT. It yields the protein CASSVPANTGELFF.

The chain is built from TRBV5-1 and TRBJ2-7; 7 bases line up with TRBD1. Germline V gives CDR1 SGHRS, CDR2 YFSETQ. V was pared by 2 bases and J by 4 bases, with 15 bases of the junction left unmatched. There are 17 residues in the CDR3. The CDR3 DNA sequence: TGCGCCAGCAGCTTCCACCTTTTAGGGACAGAACCTTACGAGCAGTACTTC. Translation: CASSFHLLGTEPYEQYF.

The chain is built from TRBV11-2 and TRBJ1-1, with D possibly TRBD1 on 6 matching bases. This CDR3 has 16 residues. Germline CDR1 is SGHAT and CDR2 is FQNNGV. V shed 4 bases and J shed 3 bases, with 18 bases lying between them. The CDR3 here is CASSSSGERRYTEAFF. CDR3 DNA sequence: TGTGCCAGCAGCTCCTCAGGGGAGAGAAGGTACACTGAAGCTTTCTTT. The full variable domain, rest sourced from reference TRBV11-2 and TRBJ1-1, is EAGVAQSPRYKIIEKRQSVAFWCNPISGHATLYWYQQILGQGPKLLIQFQNNGVVDDSQLPKDRFSAERLKGVDSTLKIQPAKLEDSAVYLCASSSSGERRYTEAFFGQGTRLTVV.

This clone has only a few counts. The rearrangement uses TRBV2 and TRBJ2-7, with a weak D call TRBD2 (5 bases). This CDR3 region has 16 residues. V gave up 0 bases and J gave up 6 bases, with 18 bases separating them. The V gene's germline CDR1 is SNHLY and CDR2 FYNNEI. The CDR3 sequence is CASSEAYRGVRAEQYF. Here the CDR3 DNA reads TGTGCCAGCAGTGAAGCGTATCGGGGAGTAAGGGCCGAGCAGTACTTC. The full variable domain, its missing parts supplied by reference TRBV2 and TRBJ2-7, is EPEVTQTPSHQVTQMGQEVILRCVPISNHLYFYWYRQILGQKVEFLVSFYNNEISEKSEIFDDQFSVERPDGSNFTLKIRSTKLEDSAMYFCASSEAYRGVRAEQYFGPGTRLTVT.

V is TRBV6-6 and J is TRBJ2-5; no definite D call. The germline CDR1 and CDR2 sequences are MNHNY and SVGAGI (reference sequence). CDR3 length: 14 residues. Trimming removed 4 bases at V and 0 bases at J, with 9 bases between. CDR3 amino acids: CASSFLFYQETQYF. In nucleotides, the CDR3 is TGTGCCAGCAGTTTCCTCTTTTACCAAGAGACCCAGTACTTC.

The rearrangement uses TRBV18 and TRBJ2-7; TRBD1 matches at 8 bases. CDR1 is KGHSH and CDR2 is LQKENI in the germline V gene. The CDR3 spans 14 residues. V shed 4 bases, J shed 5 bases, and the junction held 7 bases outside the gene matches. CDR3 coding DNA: TGTGCCAGCTCACGGACAGGGAAGACGGACGAGCAGTACTTC. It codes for CASSRTGKTDEQYF.

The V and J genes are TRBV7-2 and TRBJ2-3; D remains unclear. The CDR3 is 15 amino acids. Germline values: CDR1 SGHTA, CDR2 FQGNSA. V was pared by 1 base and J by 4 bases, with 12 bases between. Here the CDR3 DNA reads TGTGCCAGCAGCTTAGTCTCCCGGTCGGCAGATACGCAGTATTTT. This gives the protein CASSLVSRSADTQYF.

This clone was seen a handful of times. The CDR3 sequence: CASSELTQYF. CDR3 coding DNA: TGTGCCAGCAGCGAGCTTACGCAGTATTTT. This rearrangement joins TRBV25-1 to TRBJ2-3; D is unresolved. The CDR3 covers 10 residues. In germline, CDR1 is MGHDK, CDR2 SYGVNS. V lost 6 bases to trimming and J lost 8 bases, with 6 bases between them.